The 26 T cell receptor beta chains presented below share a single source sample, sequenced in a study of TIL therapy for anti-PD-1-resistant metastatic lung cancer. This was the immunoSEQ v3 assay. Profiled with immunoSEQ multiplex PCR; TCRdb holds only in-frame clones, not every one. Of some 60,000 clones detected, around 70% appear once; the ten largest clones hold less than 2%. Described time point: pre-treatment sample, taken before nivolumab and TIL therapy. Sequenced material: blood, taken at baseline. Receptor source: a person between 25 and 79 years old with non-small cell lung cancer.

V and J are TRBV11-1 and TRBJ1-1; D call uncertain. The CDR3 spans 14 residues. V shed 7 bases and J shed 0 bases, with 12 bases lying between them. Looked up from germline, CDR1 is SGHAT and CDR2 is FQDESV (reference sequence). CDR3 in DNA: TGTGCCAGCACCCAGCGGGAGATGAACACTGAAGCTTTCTTT. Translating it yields CASTQREMNTEAFF.

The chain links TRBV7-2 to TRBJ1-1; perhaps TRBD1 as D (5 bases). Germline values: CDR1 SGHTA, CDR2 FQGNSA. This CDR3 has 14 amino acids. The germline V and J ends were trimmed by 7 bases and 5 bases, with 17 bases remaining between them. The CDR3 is CASTLGGSRTEAFF. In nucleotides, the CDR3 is TGTGCCAGCACTCTCGGGGGTAGTAGGACTGAAGCTTTCTTT.

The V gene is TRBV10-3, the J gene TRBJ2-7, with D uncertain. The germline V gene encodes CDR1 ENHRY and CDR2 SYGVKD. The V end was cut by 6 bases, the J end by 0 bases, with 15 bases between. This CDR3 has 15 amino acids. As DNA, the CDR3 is TGTGCCATCAGGATGACACTAACGAGCTCCTACGAGCAGTACTTC. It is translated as CAIRMTLTSSYEQYF.

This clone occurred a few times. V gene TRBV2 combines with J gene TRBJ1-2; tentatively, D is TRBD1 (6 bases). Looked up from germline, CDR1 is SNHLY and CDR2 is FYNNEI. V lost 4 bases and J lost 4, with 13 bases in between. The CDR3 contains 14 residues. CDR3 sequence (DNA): TGTGCCAGCAGTGTTTTGACAGGACCCTATGGCTACACCTTC. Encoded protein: CASSVLTGPYGYTF.

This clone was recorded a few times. CDR3 sequence reads: CASRGKGGHGYTF. The CDR3 bases are TGTGCCAGCAGGGGTAAGGGTGGCCATGGCTACACCTTC. V usage is TRBV6-5 and J usage is TRBJ1-2; the D is unclear. Trimming took off 6 bases at V and 6 bases at J, with 14 bases between the two ends. This CDR3 is 13 amino acids long. Germline V lookup: CDR1 MNHEY, CDR2 SVGAGI.

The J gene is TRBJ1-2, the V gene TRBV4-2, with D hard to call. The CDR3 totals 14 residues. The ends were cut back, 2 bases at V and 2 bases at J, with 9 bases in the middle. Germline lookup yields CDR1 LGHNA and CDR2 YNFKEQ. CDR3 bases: TGTGCCAGCAGCCAATCTACACAAAACTATGGCTACACCTTC. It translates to CASSQSTQNYGYTF.

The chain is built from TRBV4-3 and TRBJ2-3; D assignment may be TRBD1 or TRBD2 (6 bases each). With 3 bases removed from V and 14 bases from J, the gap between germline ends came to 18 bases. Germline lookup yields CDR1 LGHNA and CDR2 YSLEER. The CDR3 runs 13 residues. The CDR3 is CASSQDRGRGRYF. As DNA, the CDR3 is TGCGCCAGCAGCCAGGATCGGGGTCGGGGGCGGTATTTT.

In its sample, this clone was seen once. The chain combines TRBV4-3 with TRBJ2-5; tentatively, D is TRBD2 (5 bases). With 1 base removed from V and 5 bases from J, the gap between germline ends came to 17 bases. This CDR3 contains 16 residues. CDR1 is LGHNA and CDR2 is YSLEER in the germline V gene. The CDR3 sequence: CASSQGSPGSRETQYF. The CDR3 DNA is TGCGCCAGCAGCCAAGGGTCCCCGGGGTCACGGGAGACCCAGTACTTC.

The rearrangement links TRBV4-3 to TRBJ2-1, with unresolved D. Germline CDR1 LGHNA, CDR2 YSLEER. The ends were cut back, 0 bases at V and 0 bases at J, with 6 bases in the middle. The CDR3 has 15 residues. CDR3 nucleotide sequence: TGCGCCAGCAGCCAAGAGTCGAGCTCCTACAATGAGCAGTTCTTC. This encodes CASSQESSSYNEQFF.

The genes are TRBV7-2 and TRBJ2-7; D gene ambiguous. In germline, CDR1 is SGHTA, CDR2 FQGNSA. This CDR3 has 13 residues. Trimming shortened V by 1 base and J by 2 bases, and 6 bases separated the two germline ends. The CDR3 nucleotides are TGTGCCAGCAGCTTAGTGCCCACCTACGAGCAGTACTTC. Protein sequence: CASSLVPTYEQYF.

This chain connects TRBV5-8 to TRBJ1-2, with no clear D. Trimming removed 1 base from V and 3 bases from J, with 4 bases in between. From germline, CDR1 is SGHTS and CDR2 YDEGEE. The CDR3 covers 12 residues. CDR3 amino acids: CASSLTDYGYTF. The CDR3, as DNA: TGTGCCAGCAGCTTGACTGACTATGGCTACACCTTC.

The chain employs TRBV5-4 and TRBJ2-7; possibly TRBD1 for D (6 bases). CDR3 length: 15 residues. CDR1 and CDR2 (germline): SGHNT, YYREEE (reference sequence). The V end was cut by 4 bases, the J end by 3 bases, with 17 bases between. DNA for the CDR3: TGTGCCAGCAGCGAAGGGACATCAAGGGTCTACGAGCAGTACTTC. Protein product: CASSEGTSRVYEQYF. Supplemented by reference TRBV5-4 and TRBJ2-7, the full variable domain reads ETGVTQSPTHLIKTRGQQVTLRCSSQSGHNTVSWYQQALGQGPQFIFQYYREEENGRGNFPPRFSGLQFPNYSSELNVNALELDDSALYLCASSEGTSRVYEQYFGPGTRLTVT.

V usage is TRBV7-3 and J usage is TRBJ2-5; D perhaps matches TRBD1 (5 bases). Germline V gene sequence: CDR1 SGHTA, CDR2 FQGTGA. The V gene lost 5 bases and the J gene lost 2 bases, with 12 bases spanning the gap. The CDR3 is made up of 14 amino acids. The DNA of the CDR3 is TGTGCCAGCAGCCCCCGCTCAGGGCAAGAGACCCAGTACTTC. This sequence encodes CASSPRSGQETQYF.

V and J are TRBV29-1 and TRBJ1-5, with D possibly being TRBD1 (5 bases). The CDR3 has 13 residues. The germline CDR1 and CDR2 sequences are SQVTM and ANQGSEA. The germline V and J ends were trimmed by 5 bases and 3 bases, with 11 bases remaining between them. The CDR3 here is CSVTGGFNQPQHF. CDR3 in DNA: TGCAGCGTTACTGGGGGATTCAATCAGCCCCAGCATTTT. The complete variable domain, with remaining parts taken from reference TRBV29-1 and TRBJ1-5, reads SAVISQKPSRDICQRGTSLTIQCQVDSQVTMMFWYRQQPGQSLTLIATANQGSEATYESGFVIDKFPISRPNLTFSTLTVSNMSPEDSSIYLCSVTGGFNQPQHFGDGTRLSIL.

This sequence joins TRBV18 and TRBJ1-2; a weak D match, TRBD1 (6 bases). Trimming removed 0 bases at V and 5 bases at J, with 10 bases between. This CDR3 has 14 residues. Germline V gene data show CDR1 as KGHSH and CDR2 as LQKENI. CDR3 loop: CASSPPYREYGYTF. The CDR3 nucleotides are TGTGCCAGCTCACCACCATACAGGGAATATGGCTACACCTTC.

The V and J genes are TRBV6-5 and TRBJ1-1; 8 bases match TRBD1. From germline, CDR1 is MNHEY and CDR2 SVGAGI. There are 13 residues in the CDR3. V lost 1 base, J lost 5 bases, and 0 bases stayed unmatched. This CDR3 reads CASSYWTGTEAFF. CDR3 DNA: TGTGCCAGCAGTTACTGGACAGGGACTGAAGCTTTCTTT.

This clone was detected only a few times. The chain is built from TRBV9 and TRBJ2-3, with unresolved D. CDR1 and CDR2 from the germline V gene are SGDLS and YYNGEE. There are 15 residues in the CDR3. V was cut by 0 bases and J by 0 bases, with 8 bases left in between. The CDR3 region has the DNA TGTGCCAGCAGCGTAGGGGTGGATAGCACAGATACGCAGTATTTT. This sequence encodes CASSVGVDSTDTQYF.

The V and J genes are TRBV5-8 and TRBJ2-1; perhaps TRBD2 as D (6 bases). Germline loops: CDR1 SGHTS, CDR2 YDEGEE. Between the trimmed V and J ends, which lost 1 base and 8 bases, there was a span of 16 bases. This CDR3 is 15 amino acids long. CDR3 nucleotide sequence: TGTGCCAGCAGCTTGACGGGGGTTAAGGTTGATGAGCAGTTCTTC. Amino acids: CASSLTGVKVDEQFF.

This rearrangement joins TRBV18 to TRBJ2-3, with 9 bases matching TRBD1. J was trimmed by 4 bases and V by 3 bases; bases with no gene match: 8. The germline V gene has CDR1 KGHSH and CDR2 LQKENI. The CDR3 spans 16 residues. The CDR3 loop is CASSPFEDRGADTQYF. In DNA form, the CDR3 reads TGTGCCAGCTCACCCTTTGAGGACAGGGGCGCAGATACGCAGTATTTT.

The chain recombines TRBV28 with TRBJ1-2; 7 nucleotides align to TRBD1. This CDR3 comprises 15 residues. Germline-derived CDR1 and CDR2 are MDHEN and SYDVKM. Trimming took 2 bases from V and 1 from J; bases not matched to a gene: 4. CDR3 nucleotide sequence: TGTGCCAGCAGTTTAGACAGGGCCTTTAACTATGGCTACACCTTC. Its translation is CASSLDRAFNYGYTF.

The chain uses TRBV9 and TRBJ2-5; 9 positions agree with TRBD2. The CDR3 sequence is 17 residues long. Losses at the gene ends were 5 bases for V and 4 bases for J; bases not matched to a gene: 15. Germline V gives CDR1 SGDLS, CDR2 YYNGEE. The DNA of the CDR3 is TGTGCCAGCAGTCCCAGGGGGGCTAGCGGGATTGGAGAGACCCAGTACTTC. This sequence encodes CASSPRGASGIGETQYF.

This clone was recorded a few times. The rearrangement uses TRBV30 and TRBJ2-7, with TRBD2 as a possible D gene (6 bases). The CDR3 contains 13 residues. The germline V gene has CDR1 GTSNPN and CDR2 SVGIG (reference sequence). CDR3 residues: CGRASEGTYEQYF. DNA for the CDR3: TGTGGGAGGGCGAGCGAGGGCACTTACGAGCAGTACTTC.

The CDR3 DNA reads TGTGCCAGTAGTTCCCAGGGGGGAAGCTACGAGCAGTACTTC. Translated, it gives CASSSQGGSYEQYF. The chain combines TRBV19 with TRBJ2-7, with D perhaps matching TRBD1 (7 bases). V was trimmed by 5 bases and J by 3 bases, leaving 14 bases between them. Germline values: CDR1 LNHDA, CDR2 SQIVND (reference sequence). The CDR3 has 14 amino acids. The variable domain in full, completed from reference TRBV19 and TRBJ2-7, reads DGGITQSPKYLFRKEGQNVTLSCEQNLNHDAMYWYRQDPGQGLRLIYYSQIVNDFQKGDIAEGYSVSREKKESFPLTVTSAQKNPTAFYLCASSSQGGSYEQYFGPGTRLTVT.

In DNA form, the CDR3 reads TGCGCCAGCAGCCAGATCGGACTAGGGGCAGATACGCAGTATTTT. Translated: CASSQIGLGADTQYF. The V call is TRBV4-1, the J call TRBJ2-3; 7 bases fit TRBD2. Unmatched junction bases numbered 7, after V lost 3 bases and J lost 4 bases. From germline, CDR1 is MGHRA and CDR2 YSYEKL. The CDR3 is 15 amino acids.

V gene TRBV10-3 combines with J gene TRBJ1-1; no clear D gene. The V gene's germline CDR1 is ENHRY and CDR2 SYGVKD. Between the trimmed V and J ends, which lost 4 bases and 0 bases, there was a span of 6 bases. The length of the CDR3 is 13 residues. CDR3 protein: CAISGVMNTEAFF. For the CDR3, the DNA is TGTGCCATCAGTGGGGTTATGAACACTGAAGCTTTCTTT.

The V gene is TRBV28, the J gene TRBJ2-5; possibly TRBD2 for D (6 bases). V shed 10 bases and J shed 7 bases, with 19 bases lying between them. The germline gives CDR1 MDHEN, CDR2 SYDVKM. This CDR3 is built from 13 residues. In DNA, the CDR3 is TGTGCCACCGGAAATTTCAGGAGGGGGACCCAGTACTTC. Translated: CATGNFRRGTQYF. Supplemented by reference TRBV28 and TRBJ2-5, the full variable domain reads DVKVTQSSRYLVKRTGEKVFLECVQDMDHENMFWYRQDPGLGLRLIYFSYDVKMKEKGDIPEGYSVSREKKERFSLILESASTNQTSMYLCATGNFRRGTQYFGPGTRLLVL.